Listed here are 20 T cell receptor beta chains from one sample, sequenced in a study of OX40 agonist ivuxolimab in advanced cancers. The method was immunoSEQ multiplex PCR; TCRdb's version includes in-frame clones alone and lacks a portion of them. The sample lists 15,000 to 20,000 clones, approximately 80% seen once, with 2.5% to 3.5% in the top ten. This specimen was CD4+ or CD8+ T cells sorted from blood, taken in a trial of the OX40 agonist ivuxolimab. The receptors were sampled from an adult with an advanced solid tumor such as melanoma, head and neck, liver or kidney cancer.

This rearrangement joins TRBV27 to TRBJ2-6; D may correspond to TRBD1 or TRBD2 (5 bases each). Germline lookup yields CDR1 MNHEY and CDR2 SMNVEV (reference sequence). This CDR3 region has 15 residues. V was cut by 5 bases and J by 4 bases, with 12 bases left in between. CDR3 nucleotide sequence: TGTGCCAGCAGTACGGCCGGGGCGGGGGCCAACGTCCTGACTTTC. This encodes CASSTAGAGANVLTF.

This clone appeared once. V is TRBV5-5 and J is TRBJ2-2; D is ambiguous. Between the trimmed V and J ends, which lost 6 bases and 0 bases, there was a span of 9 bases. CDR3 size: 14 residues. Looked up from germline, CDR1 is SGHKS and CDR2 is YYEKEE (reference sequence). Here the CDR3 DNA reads TGTGCCAGCATGGGCATTACGAACACCGGGGAGCTGTTTTTT. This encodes CASMGITNTGELFF. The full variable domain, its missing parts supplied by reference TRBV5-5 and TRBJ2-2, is DAGVTQSPTHLIKTRGQQVTLRCSPISGHKSVSWYQQVLGQGPQFIFQYYEKEERGRGNFPDRFSARQFPNYSSELNVNALLLGDSALYLCASMGITNTGELFFGEGSRLTVL.

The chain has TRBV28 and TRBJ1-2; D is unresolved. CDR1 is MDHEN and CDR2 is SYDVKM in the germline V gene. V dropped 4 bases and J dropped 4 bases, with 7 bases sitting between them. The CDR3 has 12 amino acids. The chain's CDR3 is CASSWTGYGYTF. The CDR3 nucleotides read TGTGCCAGCAGTTGGACGGGCTATGGCTACACCTTC.

CDR3 nucleotides: TGCGCCAGCAGCTTGGACAGGGAGGGTGGCTACACCTTC. Translating gives CASSLDREGGYTF. The rearrangement uses TRBV5-1 and TRBJ1-2; possible D gene TRBD1, 6 bases. The V gene's germline CDR1 is SGHRS and CDR2 YFSETQ. This CDR3 is 13 amino acids long. Deletions cut 0 bases from V and 7 bases from J, with 10 bases between.

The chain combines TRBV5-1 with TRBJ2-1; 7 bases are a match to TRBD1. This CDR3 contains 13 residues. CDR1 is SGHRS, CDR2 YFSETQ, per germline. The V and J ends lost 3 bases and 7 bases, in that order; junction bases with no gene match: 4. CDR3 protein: CASSYRQGNEQFF. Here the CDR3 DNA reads TGCGCCAGCAGCTACCGACAGGGTAATGAGCAGTTCTTC.

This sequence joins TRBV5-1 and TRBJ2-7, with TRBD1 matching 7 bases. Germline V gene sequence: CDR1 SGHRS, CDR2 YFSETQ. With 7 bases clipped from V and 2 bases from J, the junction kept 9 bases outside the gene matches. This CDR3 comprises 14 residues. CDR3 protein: CASSLRQGPYEQYF. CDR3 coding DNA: TGCGCCAGCTCCCTCCGACAGGGCCCCTACGAGCAGTACTTC.

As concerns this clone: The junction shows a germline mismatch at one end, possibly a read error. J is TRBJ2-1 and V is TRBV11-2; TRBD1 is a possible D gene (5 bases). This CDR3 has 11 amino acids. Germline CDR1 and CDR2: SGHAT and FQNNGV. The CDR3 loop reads CAGSRANEQFF. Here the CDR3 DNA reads TGTGCCGGCAGCAGGGCAAATGAGCAGTTCTTC. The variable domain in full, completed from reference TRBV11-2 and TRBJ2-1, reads EAGVAQSPRYKIIEKRQSVAFWCNPISGHATLYWYQQILGQGPKLLIQFQNNGVVDDSQLPKDRFSAERLKGVDSTLKIQPAKLEDSAVYLCAGSRANEQFFGPGTRLTVL.

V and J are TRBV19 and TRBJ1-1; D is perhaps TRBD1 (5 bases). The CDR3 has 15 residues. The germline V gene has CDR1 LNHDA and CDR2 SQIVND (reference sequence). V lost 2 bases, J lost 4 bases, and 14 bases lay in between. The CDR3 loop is CASSILGTGPTEAFF. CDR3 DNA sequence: TGTGCCAGTAGTATATTGGGAACAGGACCCACTGAAGCTTTCTTT.

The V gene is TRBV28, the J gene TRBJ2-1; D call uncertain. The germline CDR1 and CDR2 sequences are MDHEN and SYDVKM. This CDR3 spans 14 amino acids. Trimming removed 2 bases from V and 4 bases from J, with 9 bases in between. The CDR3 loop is CASSLLGRYNEQFF. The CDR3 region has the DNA TGTGCCAGCAGTTTACTTGGGCGATACAATGAGCAGTTCTTC.

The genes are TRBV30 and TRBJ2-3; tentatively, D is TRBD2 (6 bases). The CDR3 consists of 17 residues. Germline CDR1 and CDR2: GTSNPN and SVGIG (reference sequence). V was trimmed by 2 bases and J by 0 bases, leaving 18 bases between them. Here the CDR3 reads CAWSSIRDGTSTDTQYF. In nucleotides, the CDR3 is TGTGCCTGGAGTTCCATTCGGGACGGGACTAGCACAGATACGCAGTATTTT.

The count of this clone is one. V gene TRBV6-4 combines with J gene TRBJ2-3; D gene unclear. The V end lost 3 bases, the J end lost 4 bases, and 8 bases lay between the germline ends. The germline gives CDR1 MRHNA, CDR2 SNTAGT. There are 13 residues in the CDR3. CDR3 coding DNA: TGTGCCAGCAGTGATACCAAAGCAGATACGCAGTATTTT. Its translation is CASSDTKADTQYF.

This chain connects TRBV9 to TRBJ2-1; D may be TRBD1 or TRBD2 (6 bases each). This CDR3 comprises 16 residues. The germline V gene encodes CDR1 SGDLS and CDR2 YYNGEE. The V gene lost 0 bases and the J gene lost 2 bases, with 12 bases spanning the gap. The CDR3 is CASSVATGGPYNEQFF. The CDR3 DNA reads TGTGCCAGCAGCGTAGCTACTGGGGGGCCCTACAATGAGCAGTTCTTC.

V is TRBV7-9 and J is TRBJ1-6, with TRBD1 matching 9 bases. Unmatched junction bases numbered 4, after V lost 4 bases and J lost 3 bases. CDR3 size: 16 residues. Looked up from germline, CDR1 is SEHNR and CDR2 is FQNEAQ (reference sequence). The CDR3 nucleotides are TGTGCCAGCAGCTCGGGACAGGGATTCTATAATTCACCCCTCCACTTT. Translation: CASSSGQGFYNSPLHF.

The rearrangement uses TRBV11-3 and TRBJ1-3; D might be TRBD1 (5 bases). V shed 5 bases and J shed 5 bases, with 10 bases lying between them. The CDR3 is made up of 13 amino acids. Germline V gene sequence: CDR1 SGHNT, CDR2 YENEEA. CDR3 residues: CASSRGTRNTIYF. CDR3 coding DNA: TGTGCCAGCAGCAGGGGAACCAGAAACACCATATATTTT.

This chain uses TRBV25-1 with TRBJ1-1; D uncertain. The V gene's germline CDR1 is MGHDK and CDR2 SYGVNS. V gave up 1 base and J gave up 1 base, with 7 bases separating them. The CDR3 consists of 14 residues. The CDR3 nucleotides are TGTGCCAGCAGTGAATCAGGCGAGAACACTGAAGCTTTCTTT. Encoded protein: CASSESGENTEAFF.

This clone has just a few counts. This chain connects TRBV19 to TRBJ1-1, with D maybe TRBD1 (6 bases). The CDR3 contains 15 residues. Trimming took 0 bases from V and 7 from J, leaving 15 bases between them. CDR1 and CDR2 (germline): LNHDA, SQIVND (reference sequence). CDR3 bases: TGTGCCAGTAGTATAGATGGTAACAGGGCGGGTGAAGCTTTCTTT. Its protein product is CASSIDGNRAGEAFF.

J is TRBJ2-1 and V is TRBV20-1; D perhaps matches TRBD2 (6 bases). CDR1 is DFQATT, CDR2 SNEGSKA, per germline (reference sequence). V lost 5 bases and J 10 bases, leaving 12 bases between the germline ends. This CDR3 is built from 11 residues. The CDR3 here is CSAPDYEEQFF. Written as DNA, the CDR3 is TGCAGTGCTCCGGACTATGAAGAGCAGTTCTTC.

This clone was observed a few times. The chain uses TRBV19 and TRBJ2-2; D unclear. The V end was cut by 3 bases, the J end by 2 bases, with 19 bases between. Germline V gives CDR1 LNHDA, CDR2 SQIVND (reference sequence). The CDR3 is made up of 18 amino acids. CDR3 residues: CASSIRSIRTGNTGELFF. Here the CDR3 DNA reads TGTGCCAGTAGTATTCGGTCGATCCGGACCGGCAACACCGGGGAGCTGTTTTTT.

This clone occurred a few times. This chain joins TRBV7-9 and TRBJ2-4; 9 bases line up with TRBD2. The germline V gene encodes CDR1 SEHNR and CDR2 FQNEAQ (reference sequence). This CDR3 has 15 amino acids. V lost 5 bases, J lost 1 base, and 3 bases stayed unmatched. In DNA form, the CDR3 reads TGTGCCAGCAGCCGTAGCGGGGGTGCCAAAAACATTCAGTACTTC. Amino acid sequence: CASSRSGGAKNIQYF.

The CDR3 protein is CASKTSPRETQYF. CDR3 coding DNA: TGTGCCAGCAAGACCAGCCCGCGGGAGACCCAGTACTTC. The V gene is TRBV2, the J gene TRBJ2-5, with no clear D. CDR1 SNHLY and CDR2 FYNNEI come from the germline V gene. There are 13 residues in the CDR3. Trimming removed 7 bases from V and 5 bases from J, with 14 bases in between.